The next 25 T cell receptor beta chains were all read from a single sample in a study of T cell repertoires in cytomegalovirus infection. TCRdb analysed the reads with MiXCR anew, one entry per CDR3 protein. The sample records about 300,000 distinct CDR3 sequences, approximately 8.9% being singletons. Specimen: PBMCs. These receptors were collected from a human donor in good health (CMV status not recorded). Some clones in this sample may be carry-over from other donors' samples.

This clonotype was recorded at least ten times. The V call is TRBV6-1, the J call TRBJ1-1; a possible D gene is TRBD1 (6 bases). Trimming shortened V by 5 bases and J by 1 base, and 11 bases separated the two germline ends. The V gene's germline CDR1 is MNHNS and CDR2 SASEGT. The CDR3 is 14 amino acids. The CDR3 nucleotides read TGTGCCAGCAGTTTCGACAGGAAGAACACTGAAGCTTTCTTT. Its translation: CASSFDRKNTEAFF.

This clonotype was observed at least ten times. V gene TRBV4-1 combines with J gene TRBJ2-2; no firm D call. The V gene's germline CDR1 is MGHRA and CDR2 YSYEKL. Trimming pared 3 bases from V and 9 bases from J, leaving 8 bases between. The CDR3 consists of 12 residues. CDR3 region: CASSQTTRELFF. The CDR3 region has the DNA TGCGCCAGCAGCCAGACAACTAGGGAGCTGTTTTTT.

Ten or more counts support this clonotype. This sequence joins TRBV11-2 and TRBJ1-2, with D hard to call. Trimming cost V 3 bases and J 7 bases, with 12 bases left between them. The CDR3 has 13 residues. Germline CDR1 reads SGHAT; CDR2 reads FQNNGV. CDR3 bases: TGTGCCAGCAGCTTTGGAGGGCGGGGTGGCTACACCTTC. This codes for CASSFGGRGGYTF.

Ten or more counts support this clonotype. The chain employs TRBV6-2 or TRBV6-3 and TRBJ1-2, with no clear D. CDR1 and CDR2 (germline): MNHEY, SVGEGT. Trimming removed 2 bases from V and 13 bases from J, with 11 bases in between. The CDR3 runs 11 residues. The CDR3 loop reads CASSYATGLTF. CDR3 sequence (DNA): TGTGCCAGCAGTTACGCCACCGGCCTCACCTTC.

This clonotype was recorded at least ten times. The J gene is TRBJ2-2, the V gene TRBV10-3; TRBD2 matches at 8 bases. Looked up from germline, CDR1 is ENHRY and CDR2 is SYGVKD. The junction had 7 bases not matched to a gene; V was cut back by 4 bases and J by 0 bases. This CDR3 has 17 amino acids. The DNA of the CDR3 is TGTGCCATCAGTGCTTCAGCGGGGGACGCGAACACCGGGGAGCTGTTTTTT. Protein sequence: CAISASAGDANTGELFF.

This clonotype was detected a few times. The chain has TRBV29-1 and TRBJ1-4; weak D call: TRBD1 (5 bases). The CDR3 length is 15 residues. The V end was cut by 4 bases, the J end by 4 bases, with 16 bases between. CDR1 is SQVTM and CDR2 is ANQGSEA in the germline V gene. The CDR3 is CSVGRQLGGNEKLFF. In nucleotides, the CDR3 is TGCAGCGTTGGTCGACAGCTGGGGGGTAATGAAAAACTGTTTTTT.

This clonotype was detected ten times or more. This chain uses TRBV7-9 with TRBJ2-1; possibly TRBD2 for D (5 bases). The V gene's germline CDR1 is SEHNR and CDR2 FQNEAQ (reference sequence). There are 14 residues in the CDR3. V shed 1 base and J shed 8 bases, with 12 bases lying between them. The CDR3 region is CASSLGGMADEQFF. DNA for the CDR3: TGTGCCAGCAGCTTAGGAGGGATGGCTGATGAGCAGTTCTTC.

This clonotype was recorded many times. The CDR3 DNA is TGTGCCAGCAGCGCGGGGCGGACGGGGACAGACGTTCACAATGAGCAGTTCTTC. It specifies CASSAGRTGTDVHNEQFF. This rearrangement joins TRBV5-6 to TRBJ2-1; D possibly corresponds to TRBD1 (7 bases). CDR3 length equals 18 residues. The V gene's germline CDR1 is SGHDT and CDR2 YYEEEE. With 4 bases removed from V and 5 bases from J, the gap between germline ends came to 25 bases.

Ten or more counts support this clonotype. The CDR3 protein is CASSLDGSSTDTQYF. CDR3 bases: TGTGCCAGCAGTTTGGATGGGTCTTCCACAGATACGCAGTATTTT. The chain has TRBV12-3 or TRBV12-4 and TRBJ2-3; D ambiguous. The CDR3 is 15 amino acids. Trimming cost V 3 bases and J 2 bases, with 12 bases left between them.

The table lists this clonotype with many counts. J is TRBJ1-5 and V is TRBV5-6; D might be TRBD1 (5 bases). The CDR3 length is 13 residues. Germline CDR1 and CDR2: SGHDT and YYEEEE. Trimming removed 5 bases at V and 7 bases at J, with 13 bases between. In DNA, the CDR3 is TGTGCCAGCAGAAAATTCGACAGACAGCCCCAGCATTTT. Translation: CASRKFDRQPQHF.

In its sample, this clonotype was seen many times. The CDR3 region is CASSSRVSNTGELFF. CDR3 nucleotide sequence: TGTGCCAGCAGCTCAAGGGTATCGAACACCGGGGAGCTGTTTTTT. The rearrangement links TRBV7-9 to TRBJ2-2; D uncertain. V lost 4 bases to trimming and J lost 0 bases, with 9 bases between them. The CDR3 is 15 amino acids. Germline V gene data show CDR1 as SEHNR and CDR2 as FQNEAQ (reference sequence).

This clonotype has only a few counts. The rearrangement joins TRBV7-9 to TRBJ1-4; D unclear. Deletions cut 5 bases from V and 8 bases from J, with 21 bases between. The CDR3 runs 16 residues. Germline CDR1 reads SEHNR; CDR2 reads FQNEAQ (reference sequence). CDR3 residues: CASSLISHPRREKLFF. The CDR3 DNA reads as TGTGCCAGCAGCCTTATCTCCCACCCTCGGAGGGAAAAACTGTTTTTT.

This chain links TRBV20-1 with TRBJ2-1; perhaps TRBD1 as D (5 bases). The CDR3 is made up of 13 amino acids. Deletions cut 3 bases from V and 5 bases from J, with 11 bases between. Germline values: CDR1 DFQATT, CDR2 SNEGSKA (reference sequence). The CDR3 sequence: CSARHRSNNEQFF. The DNA of the CDR3 is TGCAGTGCTAGGCACAGGTCAAACAATGAGCAGTTCTTC.

The chain combines TRBV12-3 or TRBV12-4 with TRBJ2-2; D is perhaps TRBD1 or TRBD2 (5 bases each). Between the trimmed V and J ends, which lost 3 bases and 7 bases, there was a span of 9 bases. The CDR3 consists of 13 residues. CDR3 amino acids: CASSLGRLGELFF. For the CDR3, the DNA is TGTGCCAGCAGTTTGGGACGGCTCGGGGAGCTGTTTTTT.

In this sample, this clonotype turned up many times. V and J are TRBV5-1 and TRBJ2-1; TRBD2 aligns across 14 bases. J gave up 8 bases and V 0 bases, and 7 bases lay outside the gene matches. The CDR3 has 17 residues. CDR1 is SGHRS, CDR2 YFSETQ, per germline. The CDR3: CASSLGRLAGGPDEQFF. DNA for the CDR3: TGCGCCAGCAGCTTGGGCCGACTAGCGGGGGGGCCAGATGAGCAGTTCTTC.

This clonotype was counted once. The chain has TRBV28 and TRBJ2-7; D remains ambiguous. Germline V gene data show CDR1 as MDHEN and CDR2 as SYDVKM. V was clipped by 4 bases and J by 3 bases, with 10 bases between them. The length of the CDR3 is 13 residues. The CDR3 region is CASSSARSYEQYV. In DNA form, the CDR3 reads TGTGCCAGCAGTTCGGCCAGGAGCTACGAGCAGTACGTC.

The table lists this clonotype with many counts. The chain has TRBV28 and TRBJ1-6; a possible D gene is TRBD1 (5 bases). With 7 bases removed from V and 10 bases from J, the gap between germline ends came to 11 bases. This CDR3 spans 12 amino acids. The germline V gene has CDR1 MDHEN and CDR2 SYDVKM. CDR3 region: CASKIQESPLHF. CDR3 sequence (DNA): TGTGCCAGCAAAATACAGGAGTCACCCCTCCACTTT.

The chain carries TRBV6-1 and TRBJ2-5; tentatively, D is TRBD1 (6 bases). The CDR3 runs to 13 residues. Germline V CDR1 and CDR2: MNHNS, SASEGT. Trimming cost V 4 bases and J 3 bases, with 9 bases left between them. The CDR3 sequence is CASSVRTEETQYF. The CDR3 DNA reads TGTGCCAGCAGTGTGAGGACAGAAGAGACCCAGTACTTC.

Many counts were recorded for this clonotype. As DNA, the CDR3 is TGCAGCGTTGATGAGGGGACAGGCTTTGTCTATGGCTACACCTTC. Translating gives CSVDEGTGFVYGYTF. This sequence joins TRBV29-1 and TRBJ1-2; 8 bases align to TRBD1. There are 15 residues in the CDR3. The V gene's germline CDR1 is SQVTM and CDR2 ANQGSEA. With V trimmed by 3 bases and J by 4 bases, 10 bases remained unmatched.

There are many counts of this clonotype. This chain links TRBV12-3 or TRBV12-4 with TRBJ2-2; D gene unclear. Trimming took 3 bases from V and 0 from J, leaving 14 bases between them. CDR3 length: 17 amino acids. CDR3 region: CASSFLGPLSNTGELFF. Here the CDR3 DNA reads TGTGCCAGCAGTTTTTTAGGGCCCCTGTCGAACACCGGGGAGCTGTTTTTT.

The V and J genes are TRBV24-1 and TRBJ2-5; tentatively, D is TRBD1 (6 bases). Germline V gives CDR1 KGHDR, CDR2 SFDVKD. V was clipped by 5 bases and J by 2 bases, with 8 bases between them. This CDR3 has 13 amino acids. The CDR3 DNA follows: TGTGCCACCAGTGTCGACAGGCAAGAGACCCAGTACTTC. Protein sequence: CATSVDRQETQYF.

This clonotype was counted many times. V gene TRBV11-3 combines with J gene TRBJ2-2; a possible D gene is TRBD2 (5 bases). Trimming took off 5 bases at V and 6 bases at J, with 13 bases between the two ends. This CDR3 has 14 amino acids. Germline V CDR1 and CDR2: SGHNT, YENEEA. The CDR3 DNA reads TGTGCCAGCAGCCCGCGCCGGGGAGCCGGGGAGCTGTTTTTT. Amino acids: CASSPRRGAGELFF.

This clonotype was detected many times. V usage is TRBV20-1 and J usage is TRBJ2-3, with D tentatively TRBD1 (6 bases). CDR1 DFQATT and CDR2 SNEGSKA come from the germline V gene (reference sequence). Between the trimmed V and J ends, which lost 0 bases and 2 bases, there was a span of 12 bases. The CDR3 consists of 15 residues. This CDR3 reads CSARDVRGNTDTQYF. DNA of the CDR3: TGCAGTGCTAGAGATGTAAGGGGGAACACAGATACGCAGTATTTT.

The chain combines TRBV29-1 with TRBJ2-5, with 8 nucleotides matching TRBD1. The CDR3 sequence is 13 residues long. The junction had 3 bases not matched to a gene; V was cut back by 5 bases and J by 1 base. The V gene's germline CDR1 is SQVTM and CDR2 ANQGSEA. DNA of the CDR3: TGCAGCGTTCAGACAGGGGTCCAAGAGACCCAGTACTTC. Translation gives CSVQTGVQETQYF. The entire variable domain, with the rest obtained from reference TRBV29-1 and TRBJ2-5, is as follows: SAVISQKPSRDICQRGTSLTIQCQVDSQVTMMFWYRQQPGQSLTLIATANQGSEATYESGFVIDKFPISRPNLTFSTLTVSNMSPEDSSIYLCSVQTGVQETQYFGPGTRLLVL.

This clonotype occurred many times. The chain has TRBV4-1 and TRBJ2-1, with D perhaps TRBD1 (6 bases). The V gene lost 5 bases and the J gene lost 0 bases, with 11 bases spanning the gap. Germline values: CDR1 MGHRA, CDR2 YSYEKL. The CDR3 is 15 amino acids. CDR3 in amino acids: CASSSTDSSYNEQFF. CDR3 nucleotides: TGCGCCAGCAGCTCTACGGACAGCTCCTACAATGAGCAGTTCTTC.